This TCR beta chain was documented in a study of cytomegalovirus exposure and HLA in healthy donors. Study conclusions and caveats: It was 150 to 200 TCR beta chains that were listed as cytomegalovirus-associated.

Trimming took 6 bases from V and 7 from J; bases not matched to a gene: 5. CDR3 size: 15 residues. Per germline, CDR1 MNHEY and CDR2 SVGAGI. In the PCR, 60 Vbeta and 13 Jbeta primers were used. Data came from immunoSEQ multiplex PCR; TCRdb stores just in-frame clones and leaves some out. The repertoire has over 150,000 clones, 70% to 80% of them found once; the top ten carry roughly 7.1%. Turning to this clone: What it binds is not known.

The rearrangement joins TRBV6-5 to TRBJ2-1, with 14 bases that match TRBD2. This TCR came from a man aged 30 to 39 in good health and CMV-seropositive. The sample taken for sequencing was PBMCs. Here the CDR3 reads CASRQGLAGGNEQFF. In DNA, the CDR3 is TGTGCCAGCAGGCAAGGACTAGCGGGGGGAAATGAGCAGTTCTTC.